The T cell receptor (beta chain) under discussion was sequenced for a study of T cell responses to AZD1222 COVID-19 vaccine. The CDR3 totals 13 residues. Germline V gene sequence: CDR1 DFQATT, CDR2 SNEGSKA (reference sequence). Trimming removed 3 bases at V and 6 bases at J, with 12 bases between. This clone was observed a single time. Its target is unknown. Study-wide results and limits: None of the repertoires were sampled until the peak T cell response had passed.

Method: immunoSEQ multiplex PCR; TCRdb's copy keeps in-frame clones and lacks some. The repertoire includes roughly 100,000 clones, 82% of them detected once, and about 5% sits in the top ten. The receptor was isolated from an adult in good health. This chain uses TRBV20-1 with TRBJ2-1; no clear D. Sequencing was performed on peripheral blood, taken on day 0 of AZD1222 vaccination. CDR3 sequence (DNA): TGCAGTGCTAGTAAGTCTGCCGCCAATGAGCAGTTCTTC. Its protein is CSASKSAANEQFF.